This TCR beta chain was found in a study of blood T cell repertoires in COVID-19. In the study overall: Italy, Spain and the United States were the sources of the convalescent and acute COVID-19 samples. PBMCs, B-cell-depleted T cells, or T cells provided the cDNA or gDNA that made up the material.

Authors' processing steps: Amplification of reference gene primers was used by the study to estimate nucleated cell counts. Sequenced by immunoSEQ multiplex PCR; TCRdb stores in-frame clones only, minus some. V and J calls plus clone size are reproduced from that table; the DNA served to infer D and trimming. Altogether 100,000 to 150,000 clones are present, approximately 87% being singletons, with the ten largest covering 7.9%. This CDR3 has 13 residues. CDR1 and CDR2 from the germline V gene are SGHDT and YYEEEE. Trimming at V came to 4 bases and at J to 5 bases, leaving 2 bases not matched to a gene.

Sequenced sample: peripheral blood. The chain employs TRBV5-6 and TRBJ2-5; 10 bases fit TRBD1. This receptor was taken from a man aged 65 to 85 who had recovered from COVID-19. Here the CDR3 reads CASSRDRGETQYF. In DNA form, the CDR3 reads TGTGCCAGCAGCCGGGACAGGGGTGAGACCCAGTACTTC.